This entry concerns a single T cell receptor (beta chain). The entry originates in a study of technical replicates of blood from a handful of donors. Here immunoSEQ multiplex PCR was the method, and the copy in TCRdb shows in-frame clones only, minus some. The sample includes about 80,000 clones, roughly 94% seen only once; the top ten take 0.38%. With 6 bases clipped from V and 2 bases from J, the junction kept 12 bases outside the gene matches. Germline CDR1 is SGHNT and CDR2 is YYREEE (reference sequence). This CDR3 comprises 18 residues. The receptor comes from a human donor in good health. The sequenced material came from T cells isolated from PBMCs. J is TRBJ2-3 and V is TRBV5-4; 13 nucleotides align to TRBD2. CDR3 in amino acids: CASTPGPGTSGVTDTQYF. The CDR3 DNA sequence: TGTGCCAGCACCCCGGGACCCGGGACTAGCGGGGTCACAGATACGCAGTATTTT.